Shown below are 3 T cell receptor beta chains from a single sample sequenced in a study of CD8+ T cells in alopecia areata. Treatment defined: oral pan-JAK inhibitor, 5-10 mg twice daily. Reverse transcription of extracted RNA yielded cDNA, which provided the sequencing template. Sequencing was performed with immunoSEQ multiplex PCR; in TCRdb, only in-frame clones are kept and a portion is missing. The data show roughly 210,000 clones, less than 50% seen once. Sequenced here: CD4+ T cells sorted from blood, sampled at approximately week 39, from a patient treated with tofacitinib. The receptors were sampled from a human donor with alopecia areata.

The CDR3 loop reads CASSQTRRTSGLAKNIQYF. The CDR3 DNA follows: TGCGCCAGCAGCCAGACCCGGAGGACTAGCGGACTAGCCAAAAACATTCAGTACTTC. J is TRBJ2-4 and V is TRBV4-1; TRBD2 aligns across 10 bases. Germline assignment: CDR1 MGHRA and CDR2 YSYEKL. CDR3 size: 19 residues. V dropped 3 bases and J dropped 0; count of bases not matched to a gene: 11.

V gene TRBV29-1 combines with J gene TRBJ2-1; possible D gene TRBD1, 5 bases. This CDR3 is built from 13 residues. Trimming pared 3 bases from V and 4 bases from J, leaving 10 bases between. Germline CDR1 is SQVTM and CDR2 is ANQGSEA. The CDR3, as DNA: TGCAGCGTTGATATAACAGGTTACAATGAGCAGTTCTTC. It specifies CSVDITGYNEQFF.

This clone was found once. The genes are TRBV30 and TRBJ1-1; no definite D call. The CDR3 extends over 13 amino acids. V lost 3 bases and J lost 0, with 8 bases in between. CDR1 and CDR2 from the germline V gene are GTSNPN and SVGIG (reference sequence). CDR3 sequence: CAWSYGLNTEAFF. The CDR3 bases are TGTGCCTGGAGCTACGGCCTGAACACTGAAGCTTTCTTT.